The next 2 T cell receptor beta chains were all read from a single sample in a study of T cell responses to AZD1222 COVID-19 vaccine. Assay: immunoSEQ multiplex PCR; the TCRdb copy retains only in-frame clones and omits some. The sample shows roughly 170,000 clones, 91% of them seen only once. The sequenced sample was peripheral blood, obtained on day 0 of AZD1222 vaccination. The origin of the receptors is an adult in good health.

V and J are TRBV23-1 and TRBJ2-7; weak D call: TRBD1 (9 bases). TRBV23-1 counts as an open reading frame of uncertain function. This CDR3 comprises 21 residues. The ends were cut back, 4 bases at V and 3 bases at J, with 34 bases in the middle. The CDR3, as DNA: TGCGCCAGCAGTCGCCACGCTCCGGGACAGGGTTCGGTGCGGGAGGTCTACGAGCAGTACTTC. Amino acid sequence: CASSRHAPGQGSVREVYEQYF.

The chain is built from TRBV11-3 and TRBJ2-7; D uncertain. V was shortened by 5 bases and J by 1 base, with 9 bases between the two germline ends. CDR1 and CDR2 from the germline V gene are SGHNT and YENEEA. There are 13 residues in the CDR3. Here the CDR3 DNA reads TGTGCCAGCAGCGGCACTAATTCCTACGAGCAGTACTTC. Its translation: CASSGTNSYEQYF.